A selection of T cell receptor beta chains follows, all from one sample in a study of vaccination effects on CD4 cells after COVID-19. TCRdb's table, derived via immunoSEQ multiplex PCR, lists solely in-frame clones and lacks some. The repertoire has 75,000 to 100,000 clones, about three quarters of them found once; the top ten carry around 1.1%. Their antigens are not known. Here the sequenced sample was CD4+ T cells from PBMCs cultured with HCoV-OC43 spike peptides, taken after COVID-19 vaccination. These receptors were obtained from a human donor who received a COVID-19 vaccine. Both conserved end residues are part of each CDR3. D genes are given only for firm matches. Clone sizes are given selectively: once, few, many, or a class where the clone is expanded.

>TRBV3-1/TRBV3-2|.|once|TRBJ2-2
TGTGCCAGCAGCCAAGACCGCACCGGGGAGCTGTTTTTT
CASSQDRTGELFF
>TRBV4-3|.|.|TRBJ1-1
TGCGCCAGCAGCCAAGGAAGATTAGACTTTGGAGGTTGGGGAGCTTTCTTT
CASSQGRLDFGGWGAFF
>TRBV25-1|.|once|TRBJ2-1
TGTGCCAGCAGCGGGGTCGGCAATGAGCAGTTCTTC
CASSGVGNEQFF
>TRBV5-1|TRBD1|.|TRBJ1-2
TGCGCCAGCAGCCCGCGACAGGGGGACTATGGCTACACCTTC
CASSPRQGDYGYTF
>TRBV5-1|TRBD1|.|TRBJ2-5
TGCGCCAGCAGCTTGAGTACAGGGGGTGAGACCCAGTACTTC
CASSLSTGGETQYF
>TRBV7-9|.|.|TRBJ2-3
TGTGCCAGCAGCTTGGACCATTCCACAGATACGCAGTATTTT
CASSLDHSTDTQYF
>TRBV6-5|.|.|TRBJ1-5
TGTGCCAGCAGTTCGGGTTATAGCAATCAGCCCCAGCATTTT
CASSSGYSNQPQHF
>TRBV5-6|.|.|TRBJ1-1
TGTGCCAGCAGCTTGCGCCAGGGGAATATGAACACTGAAGCTTTCTTT
CASSLRQGNMNTEAFF
>TRBV5-1|.|.|TRBJ2-3
TGCGCCAGCAGCTTAGGGGCCGTCCCAGATACGCAGTATTTT
CASSLGAVPDTQYF
>TRBV5-1|.|once|TRBJ2-3
TGCGCCAGCAGCTCTGGTCCGGGAAGCACAGATACGCAGTATTTT
CASSSGPGSTDTQYF
>TRBV7-6|TRBD1|.|TRBJ2-3
TGTGCCAGCAAGGGGGCCTCCACGGATACGCAGTATTTT
CASKGASTDTQYF
>TRBV2|TRBD1|.|TRBJ2-2
TGTGCCAGCGTCCGGGACAGCAACACCGGGGAGCTGTTTTTT
CASVRDSNTGELFF
>TRBV9|TRBD2|.|TRBJ2-1
TGTGCCAGCAGCTCGCGGGGGTCTCTATCGAATGAGCAGTTCTTC
CASSSRGSLSNEQFF
>TRBV18|.|.|TRBJ2-5
TGTGCCAGCTCAGCAGGGGAGGAAGAGACCCAGTACTTC
CASSAGEEETQYF
>TRBV9|TRBD2|.|TRBJ2-1
TGTGCCAGCTCTACCTTAGGCGGGGGTTACAATGAGCAGTTCTTC
CASSTLGGGYNEQFF
>TRBV12-3/TRBV12-4|TRBD2|.|TRBJ2-5
TGTGCCAGCGGGGAGTCGGGGGGGGAGACCCAGTACTTC
CASGESGGETQYF